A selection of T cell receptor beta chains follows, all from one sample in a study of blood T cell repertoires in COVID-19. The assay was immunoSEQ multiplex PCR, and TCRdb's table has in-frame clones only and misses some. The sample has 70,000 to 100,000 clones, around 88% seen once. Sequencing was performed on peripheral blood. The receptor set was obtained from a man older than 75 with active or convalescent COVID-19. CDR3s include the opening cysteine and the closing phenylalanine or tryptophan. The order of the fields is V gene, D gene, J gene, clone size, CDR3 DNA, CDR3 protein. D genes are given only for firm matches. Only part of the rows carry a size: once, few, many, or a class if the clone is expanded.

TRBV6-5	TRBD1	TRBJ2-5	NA	TGTGCCAGCAGCAGACAGGGTAGAGAGACCCAGTACTTC	CASSRQGRETQYF
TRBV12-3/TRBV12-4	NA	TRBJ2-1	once	TGTGCCAGCAGATTACAGGGCGAGCAGTTCTTC	CASRLQGEQFF
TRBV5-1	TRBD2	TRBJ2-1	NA	TGCGCCAGCAGCGAGGGACTAGCGGGAGGGACCTACAATGAGCAGTTCTTC	CASSEGLAGGTYNEQFF
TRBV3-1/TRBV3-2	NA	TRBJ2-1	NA	TGTGCCAGCAGCCAAGAAGCGGGACGGGGGCGCAATGAGCAGTTCTTC	CASSQEAGRGRNEQFF
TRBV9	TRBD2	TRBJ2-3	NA	TGTGCCAGCAGCGTACTAGCGGGATCGACAGATACGCAGTATTTT	CASSVLAGSTDTQYF
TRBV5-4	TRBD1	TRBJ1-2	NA	TGTGCCAGCAGCCTGACAGGGGTTGAGGGCTACACCTTC	CASSLTGVEGYTF
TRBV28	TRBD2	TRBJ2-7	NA	TGTGCCAGCAGCGTACTAGCGTACGACGAGCAGTACTTC	CASSVLAYDEQYF
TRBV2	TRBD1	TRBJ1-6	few	TGTGCCAGCAGGGAAGACAGGGGGCGCGATTCACCCCTCCACTTT	CASREDRGRDSPLHF
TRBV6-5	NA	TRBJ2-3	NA	TGTGCCAGCAGTTATAGAGGAAAGGACATGGATACGCAGTATTTT	CASSYRGKDMDTQYF
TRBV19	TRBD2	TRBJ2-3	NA	TGTGCCAGTACACCGGGACTAGCCGGTGTTAATACGCAGTATTTT	CASTPGLAGVNTQYF
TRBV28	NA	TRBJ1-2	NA	TGTGCCAGCAGCCTTAACAGGGAGAGGGTTTATGGCTACACCTTC	CASSLNRERVYGYTF
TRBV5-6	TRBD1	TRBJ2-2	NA	TGTGCCAGCAGCTTGGTGCAGGGGGCGCGTACCGGGGAGCTGTTTTTT	CASSLVQGARTGELFF
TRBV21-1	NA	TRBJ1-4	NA	TGTGCCAGCAAGCCCGGAGTGGCAACTAATGAAAAACTGTTTTTT	CASKPGVATNEKLFF
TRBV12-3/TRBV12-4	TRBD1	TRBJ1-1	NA	TGTGCCAGCAGTTTATCAGAGGGGGCAGTCGCTTTCTTT	CASSLSEGAVAFF
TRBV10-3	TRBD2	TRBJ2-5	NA	TGTGCCATCAGTGAGGGTCGAACTAGCGGAGGGCCACAAGAGACCCAGTACTTC	CAISEGRTSGGPQETQYF
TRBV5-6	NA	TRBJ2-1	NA	TGTGCCAGCAGCGGGACACTAGTGATTTTTACCGATGAGCAGTTCTTC	CASSGTLVIFTDEQFF
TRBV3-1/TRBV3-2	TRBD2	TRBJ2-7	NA	TGTGCCAGCAGCACTTCCGGGACTAGGGTGGTTCCGCAGTACTTC	CASSTSGTRVVPQYF
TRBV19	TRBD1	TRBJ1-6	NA	TGTGCCAGTAGTATTGGACAGGGGGCAAATTCACCCCTCCACTTT	CASSIGQGANSPLHF
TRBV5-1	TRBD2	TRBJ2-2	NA	TGCGCCAGCAGCGCGGGAGGGAGGGACACCGGGGAGCTGTTTTTT	CASSAGGRDTGELFF
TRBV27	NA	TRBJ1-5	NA	TGTGCCAGCAGTAGAGCCCTCCTACGGGGTAGAAATCAGCCCCAGCATTTT	CASSRALLRGRNQPQHF
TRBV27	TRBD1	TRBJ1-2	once	TGTGCCAGCAGTCCTGAGACAGGGGGCAGCTATGGCTACACCTTC	CASSPETGGSYGYTF
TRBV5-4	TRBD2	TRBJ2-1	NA	TGTGCCAGCAGCTTGGTGGGAGGGCCCCTGGAGTTCTTC	CASSLVGGPLEFF
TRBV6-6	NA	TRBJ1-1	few	TGTGCCAGCAGTTACACAGGGAGTACTGAAGCTTTCTTT	CASSYTGSTEAFF
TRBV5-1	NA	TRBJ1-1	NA	TGCGCCAGCGGAGAGGGTTCGCTCTATGGTACTGAAGCTTTCTTT	CASGEGSLYGTEAFF
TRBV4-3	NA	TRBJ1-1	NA	TGCGCCAGCAGCCAAGATCCAGGTCCCAACACTGAAGCTTTCTTT	CASSQDPGPNTEAFF
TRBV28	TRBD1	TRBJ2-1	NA	TGTGCCAGCAGCGCGCCGGGACAGGGGTCCCTCGTGCAGTTCTTC	CASSAPGQGSLVQFF
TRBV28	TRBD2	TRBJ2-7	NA	TGTGCCAGCAGTTTTATTCGGGAGGTCGTGAACGAGCAGTACTTC	CASSFIREVVNEQYF
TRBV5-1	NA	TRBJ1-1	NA	TGCGCCAGCAGCCCCCCCCGTGACACTGAAGCTTTCTTT	CASSPPRDTEAFF
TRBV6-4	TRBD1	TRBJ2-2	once	TGTGCCAGCAAATCGACAGGGGCGAACACCGGGGAGCTGTTTTTT	CASKSTGANTGELFF
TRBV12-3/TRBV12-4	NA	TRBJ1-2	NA	TGTGCCAGCAGTCCTTCGAGGGAGGGTGGCTACACCTTC	CASSPSREGGYTF
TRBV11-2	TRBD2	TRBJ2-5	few	TGTGCCAGCAGCTCCCGGACTAGCGGGGAAGAGACCCAGTACTTC	CASSSRTSGEETQYF
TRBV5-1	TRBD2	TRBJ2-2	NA	TGCGCCAGCAGCTTGGAAGGGACTAGCGGGAGAGTTACCGGGGAGCTGTTTTTT	CASSLEGTSGRVTGELFF